This T cell receptor beta chain was sequenced for a study of T-cell memory formation after mild COVID-19. Study-wide points: Clones shrinking from day 15 to 85 showed even CD4/CD8 mixes; later expanders tilted CD4+. Researchers report contracting CD4+ clones mostly in CM and EM, with CD8+ clones in EMRA. In second-wave clones peaking day 37, SARS-CoV-2 specificity remained unconfirmed.

Concerning this clonotype itself: Antigen: not known.

MiXCR, run by TCRdb on the 5' RACE reads, gives a single entry per CDR3 protein. The repertoire holds about 310,000 distinct CDR3 sequences, with roughly 15% as singletons. This CDR3 region has 13 residues. The V and J ends lost 6 bases and 2 bases respectively, with 10 bases between them. The clonotype originates from a man aged 18 to 30 who had mild COVID-19 (a few samples of this study predate the infection). Cell type and time point are not known. V is TRBV12-3 or TRBV12-4 and J is TRBJ2-5, with D maybe TRBD2 (5 bases). The sample was PBMCs or a T cell subset sorted from them (not recorded which). For the CDR3, the DNA is TGTGCCAGCAGCACTCGGGGACAAGAGACCCAGTACTTC. Residues: CASSTRGQETQYF.